The clone carrying this T cell receptor beta chain appeared a few times. Its specificity is unknown. From the 5' RACE reads, TCRdb called clonotypes with MiXCR, one entry per CDR3 protein. The data show 300,000 to 350,000 distinct CDR3 sequences, less than 25% seen once. Germline CDR1 and CDR2: DFQATT and SNEGSKA (reference sequence). With 6 bases clipped from V and 2 bases from J, the junction kept 10 bases outside the gene matches. CDR3 length equals 15 residues. The data were obtained in a study of CD8 T cells in ankylosing spondylitis. General observations from the study: In ankylosing spondylitis patients, matched synovial fluid reportedly showed significant enrichment of disease-linked clones. Disease-linked clones bore a CD8+ phenotype, appearing relatively rarely in peripheral blood.

The J gene is TRBJ2-5, the V gene TRBV20-1; 9 bases align to TRBD2. This clonotype originated in a female donor with ankylosing spondylitis or in good health (not recorded which). The material sequenced was blood, either unsorted or a sorted T cell fraction (not recorded which). The CDR3 region is CSAIPGLAVQETQYF. CDR3 coding DNA: TGCAGTGCAATTCCGGGACTAGCAGTACAAGAGACCCAGTACTTC.